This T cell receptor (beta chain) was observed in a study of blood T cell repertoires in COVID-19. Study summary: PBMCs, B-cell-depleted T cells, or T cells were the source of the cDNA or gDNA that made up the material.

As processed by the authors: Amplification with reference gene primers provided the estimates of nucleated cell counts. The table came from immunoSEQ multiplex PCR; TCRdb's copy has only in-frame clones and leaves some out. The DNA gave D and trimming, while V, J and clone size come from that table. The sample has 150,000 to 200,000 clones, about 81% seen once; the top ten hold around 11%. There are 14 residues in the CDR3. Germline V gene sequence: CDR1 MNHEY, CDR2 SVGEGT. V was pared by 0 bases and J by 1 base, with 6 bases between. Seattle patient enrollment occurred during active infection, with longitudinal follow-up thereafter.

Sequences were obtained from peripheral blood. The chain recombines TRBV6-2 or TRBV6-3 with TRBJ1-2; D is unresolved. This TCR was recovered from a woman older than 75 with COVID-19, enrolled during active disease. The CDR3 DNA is TGTGCCAGCAGTTACTCACGGTTTAACTATGGCTACACCTTC. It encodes CASSYSRFNYGYTF.